A single sample gave rise to the 32 T cell receptor beta chains below, sequenced in a study of control samples from healthy donors and cancer patients. Sequencing used immunoSEQ multiplex PCR; TCRdb keeps in-frame clones, though not all of them. The data contain 100,000 or so clones, roughly 92% of them singletons. The sequencing input was blood. These receptor sequences come from a woman in her thirties in good health.

The chain has TRBV4-2 and TRBJ2-5; TRBD2 matches 9 bases. The CDR3 is 17 residues long. V lost 0 bases to trimming and J lost 4 bases; unmatched junction nucleotides: 9. CDR1 is LGHNA, CDR2 YNFKEQ, per germline. CDR3 protein: CASSQEGSGRFGETQYF. For the CDR3, the DNA is TGTGCCAGCAGCCAAGAGGGAAGCGGGAGGTTTGGAGAGACCCAGTACTTC.

As concerns this clone: Other nucleotide sequences from this sample produce the same CDR3. The V and J genes are TRBV5-1 and TRBJ2-7; the D gene is possibly TRBD1 (6 bases). There are 13 residues in the CDR3. Trimming cost V 0 bases and J 4 bases, with 8 bases left between them. CDR1 is SGHRS, CDR2 YFSETQ, per germline. CDR3 sequence: CASSLGGRYEQYF. CDR3 coding DNA: TGCGCCAGCAGCTTGGGGGGGCGATACGAGCAGTACTTC. Drawing the rest from reference TRBV5-1 and TRBJ2-7, the complete variable domain is KAGVTQTPRYLIKTRGQQVTLSCSPISGHRSVSWYQQTPGQGLQFLFEYFSETQRNKGNFPGRFSGRQFSNSRSEMNVSTLELGDSALYLCASSLGGRYEQYFGPGTRLTVT.

This chain uses TRBV14 with TRBJ2-5, with TRBD1 as a possible D gene (7 bases). The V and J ends lost 4 bases and 2 bases respectively, with 11 bases between them. Germline V gene sequence: CDR1 SGHDN, CDR2 FVKESK. The CDR3 runs to 14 residues. Here the CDR3 reads CASSPRDRQETQYF. For the CDR3, the DNA is TGTGCCAGCAGCCCGCGGGACAGACAAGAGACCCAGTACTTC.

The chain recombines TRBV5-4 with TRBJ1-4; 8 bases fit TRBD1. Losses at the gene ends were 2 bases for V and 5 bases for J; bases not matched to a gene: 8. This CDR3 contains 16 residues. Germline CDR1 SGHNT, CDR2 YYREEE (reference sequence). The CDR3 here is CASSFMGQAMNEKLFF. As DNA, the CDR3 is TGTGCCAGCAGCTTTATGGGACAGGCCATGAATGAAAAACTGTTTTTT.

This sequence joins TRBV19 and TRBJ1-2, with 7 bases that match TRBD1. J gave up 4 bases and V 5 bases, and 7 bases lay outside the gene matches. Germline V gene sequence: CDR1 LNHDA, CDR2 SQIVND (reference sequence). The CDR3 length is 14 residues. The CDR3 DNA follows: TGTGCCAGTAGTCCGACAGGGACCTTCTATGGCTACACCTTC. Its translation is CASSPTGTFYGYTF. The entire variable domain, with the rest obtained from reference TRBV19 and TRBJ1-2, is as follows: DGGITQSPKYLFRKEGQNVTLSCEQNLNHDAMYWYRQDPGQGLRLIYYSQIVNDFQKGDIAEGYSVSREKKESFPLTVTSAQKNPTAFYLCASSPTGTFYGYTFGSGTRLTVV.

The V and J genes are TRBV19 and TRBJ1-5, with a tentative D call TRBD1 (5 bases). There are 14 residues in the CDR3. V lost 7 bases and J 2 bases, leaving 12 bases between the germline ends. CDR1 and CDR2 from the germline V gene are LNHDA and SQIVND (reference sequence). The CDR3, as DNA: TGTGCCAGTAAGTCAGGGTCCGGCAATCAGCCCCAGCATTTT. It yields the protein CASKSGSGNQPQHF.

This chain connects TRBV6-6 to TRBJ1-1; D unclear. The CDR3 has 14 amino acids. From germline, CDR1 is MNHNY and CDR2 SVGAGI (reference sequence). The V end was cut by 4 bases, the J end by 2 bases, with 11 bases between. The CDR3 nucleotides are TGTGCCAGCAGTTTCATCGACGCTAACACTGAAGCTTTCTTT. Translation gives CASSFIDANTEAFF.

This rearrangement joins TRBV6-5 to TRBJ1-1; no clear D gene. Germline loops: CDR1 MNHEY, CDR2 SVGAGI. Trimming took off 2 bases at V and 0 bases at J, with 10 bases between the two ends. The CDR3 length is 15 residues. In nucleotides, the CDR3 is TGTGCCAGCAGTTACGAAGGGATCATGAACACTGAAGCTTTCTTT. Its protein is CASSYEGIMNTEAFF.

This clone was detected once. The gene calls are TRBV2 and TRBJ1-2, with 10 positions matching TRBD1. CDR1 and CDR2 (germline): SNHLY, FYNNEI. The CDR3 is 15 residues long. With 2 bases clipped from V and 8 bases from J, the junction kept 8 bases outside the gene matches. In DNA form, the CDR3 reads TGTGCCAGCAGTGAAACCGGGACAGGGGCGACGGGCTACACCTTC. Its translation: CASSETGTGATGYTF.

The V and J genes are TRBV28 and TRBJ1-1; 10 positions match TRBD1. The CDR3 is 16 residues long. Germline V gene data show CDR1 as MDHEN and CDR2 as SYDVKM. The J segment lost 1 base and the V segment lost 6 bases, leaving 8 bases of the junction unmatched. DNA for the CDR3: TGTGCCAGCAGCTCCCCCAGGACAGGGGGGAACACTGAAGCTTTCTTT. Its translation is CASSSPRTGGNTEAFF.

The genes are TRBV4-1 and TRBJ2-1, with 10 bases fitting TRBD2. CDR3 length: 16 residues. Germline CDR1 and CDR2: MGHRA and YSYEKL. V lost 3 bases, J lost 3 bases, and 5 bases stayed unmatched. Here the CDR3 reads CASSHLPSGGYNEQFF. CDR3 in DNA: TGCGCCAGCAGCCACCTGCCTAGCGGGGGCTACAATGAGCAGTTCTTC.

The genes are TRBV6-5 and TRBJ2-4; D possibly corresponds to TRBD1 (6 bases). Trimming took off 10 bases at V and 4 bases at J, with 14 bases between the two ends. There are 13 residues in the CDR3. The germline CDR1 and CDR2 sequences are MNHEY and SVGAGI. The CDR3: CAIRDTIKNIQYF. CDR3 nucleotide sequence: TGTGCCATTCGGGACACCATTAAAAACATTCAGTACTTC.

The rearrangement uses TRBV27 and TRBJ1-6; TRBD1 agrees at 7 bases. Trimming cost V 8 bases and J 7 bases; bases outside gene matches: 5. This CDR3 comprises 13 residues. From germline, CDR1 is MNHEY and CDR2 SMNVEV (reference sequence). Here the CDR3 DNA reads TGTGCCAGCTCCTTCAGGGGGAATTCACCCCTCCACTTT. This codes for CASSFRGNSPLHF.

This chain joins TRBV10-3 and TRBJ2-1; 13 bases match TRBD2. Unmatched junction bases numbered 10, after V lost 5 bases and J lost 9 bases. Germline V gene sequence: CDR1 ENHRY, CDR2 SYGVKD. CDR3 length equals 16 residues. The CDR3 nucleotides read TGTGCCATCAGTATACAACTAGCGGGGGGGCATTTTGAGCAGTTCTTC. Translated: CAISIQLAGGHFEQFF.

The chain is built from TRBV30 and TRBJ1-1, with D maybe TRBD1 (5 bases). Between the trimmed V and J ends, which lost 3 bases and 9 bases, there was a span of 14 bases. The CDR3 consists of 12 residues. The V gene's germline CDR1 is GTSNPN and CDR2 SVGIG (reference sequence). The DNA for the CDR3 is TGTGCCTGGAGCCCGTCCGGGACTAAAGCTTTCTTT. Its translation is CAWSPSGTKAFF.

J is TRBJ1-3 and V is TRBV27, with D tentatively TRBD1 (6 bases). This CDR3 has 16 amino acids. V was pared by 2 bases and J by 4 bases, with 15 bases between. Germline V lookup: CDR1 MNHEY, CDR2 SMNVEV (reference sequence). This CDR3 is CASSLRGGSEGNTIYF. CDR3 in DNA: TGTGCCAGCAGTTTAAGGGGGGGCTCAGAGGGAAACACCATATATTTT.

The gene calls are TRBV7-9 and TRBJ1-5; no reliable D call. CDR3 length: 14 residues. V was trimmed by 7 bases and J by 0 bases, leaving 10 bases between them. The V gene's germline CDR1 is SEHNR and CDR2 FQNEAQ (reference sequence). CDR3 in DNA: TGTGCCAGCACCATGGACGGTAGCAATCAGCCCCAGCATTTT. This sequence encodes CASTMDGSNQPQHF.

The chain joins TRBV4-2 to TRBJ1-1; 11 bases line up with TRBD1. The CDR3 is 14 amino acids. V shed 3 bases and J 7 bases; nucleotides not matched to a gene: 4. The V gene's germline CDR1 is LGHNA and CDR2 YNFKEQ. Written as DNA, the CDR3 is TGTGCCAGCAGCCAGAGGGGACAGGGGGATGAAGCTTTCTTT. Protein sequence: CASSQRGQGDEAFF.

This chain uses TRBV6-5 with TRBJ2-1; 8 positions agree with TRBD2. Germline V gene lookup returns CDR1 MNHEY and CDR2 SVGAGI. The V gene end was trimmed by 7 bases and the J gene end by 8 bases; junction bases not matched to a gene: 13. The CDR3 consists of 15 residues. CDR3 nucleotide sequence: TGTGCCAGCACCCGCCCCGGGACTAGAATAGATGAGCAGTTCTTC. This encodes CASTRPGTRIDEQFF.

This chain connects TRBV27 to TRBJ2-1; 8 nucleotides match TRBD1. Germline V gene data show CDR1 as MNHEY and CDR2 as SMNVEV (reference sequence). The V gene end was trimmed by 6 bases and the J gene end by 3 bases; junction bases not matched to a gene: 7. The CDR3 sequence is 15 residues long. CDR3 loop: CASRTDRVHYNEQFF. CDR3 bases: TGTGCCAGCAGAACGGACAGGGTTCACTACAATGAGCAGTTCTTC.

The rearrangement joins TRBV9 to TRBJ2-2; the match to TRBD1 covers 7 bases. Germline V gives CDR1 SGDLS, CDR2 YYNGEE. The CDR3 is 15 amino acids. Unmatched junction bases numbered 5, after V lost 2 bases and J lost 4 bases. CDR3 region: CASSVGTVGTGELFF. Here the CDR3 DNA reads TGTGCCAGCAGCGTCGGGACAGTGGGCACCGGGGAGCTGTTTTTT.

The rearrangement joins TRBV19 to TRBJ2-6; 9 bases align to TRBD1. This CDR3 is built from 20 residues. CDR1 and CDR2 (germline): LNHDA, SQIVND (reference sequence). V lost 1 base and J lost 0; bases outside the gene matches: 10. CDR3 in amino acids: CASSIVRPDRGSSGANVLTF. As DNA, the CDR3 is TGTGCCAGTAGTATAGTGAGGCCGGACAGGGGAAGCTCTGGGGCCAACGTCCTGACTTTC.

This chain connects TRBV28 to TRBJ1-1; 8 bases align to TRBD1. V gave up 6 bases and J gave up 0 bases; unmatched junction bases: 15. The CDR3 extends over 18 amino acids. Germline CDR1 MDHEN, CDR2 SYDVKM. For the CDR3, the DNA is TGTGCCAGCAGCCCCCGGCAGGGGGCGCGTCGGGTGAACACTGAAGCTTTCTTT. Protein product: CASSPRQGARRVNTEAFF.

The rearrangement uses TRBV28 and TRBJ1-1; possibly TRBD1 for D (6 bases). CDR1 MDHEN and CDR2 SYDVKM come from the germline V gene. The CDR3 runs 13 residues. V lost 7 bases and J lost 3, with 12 bases in between. The CDR3 nucleotides read TGTGCCAGCAACTCAGGGGAGGACACTGAAGCTTTCTTT. It specifies CASNSGEDTEAFF.

This clone occurred once. The V gene is TRBV5-4, the J gene TRBJ2-3; TRBD2 is a possible D gene (5 bases). Germline values: CDR1 SGHNT, CDR2 YYREEE (reference sequence). With 4 bases removed from V and 0 bases from J, the gap between germline ends came to 15 bases. The CDR3 consists of 16 residues. CDR3 protein: CASSGVGLASTDTQYF. In nucleotides, the CDR3 is TGTGCCAGCAGCGGGGTTGGACTGGCTAGCACAGATACGCAGTATTTT.

The chain couples TRBV10-2 to TRBJ1-2, with unresolved D. V dropped 0 bases and J dropped 3 bases, with 11 bases sitting between them. Germline CDR1 WSHSY, CDR2 SAAADI. This CDR3 is 15 amino acids long. CDR3 sequence reads: CASSESFLGDYGYTF. The CDR3 DNA is TGCGCCAGCAGTGAGTCGTTTCTGGGAGACTATGGCTACACCTTC.

V and J are TRBV6-5 and TRBJ1-1; possible D gene TRBD1, 6 bases. The V end lost 10 bases, the J end lost 0 bases, and 18 bases lay between the germline ends. CDR3 length equals 15 residues. Per germline, CDR1 MNHEY and CDR2 SVGAGI. In DNA form, the CDR3 reads TGTGCCAACCTACGTCCGGGGGCGATGAACACTGAAGCTTTCTTT. This gives the protein CANLRPGAMNTEAFF.

This chain uses TRBV27 with TRBJ1-5; weak D call: TRBD1 (5 bases). The CDR3 loop spans 14 amino acids. Trimming cost V 4 bases and J 4 bases, with 11 bases left between them. The germline CDR1 and CDR2 sequences are MNHEY and SMNVEV (reference sequence). The DNA for the CDR3 is TGTGCCAGCAGTTATCAGGGTAGGAATCAGCCCCAGCATTTT. Encoded protein: CASSYQGRNQPQHF.

The chain links TRBV2 to TRBJ1-5; no definite D call. Trimming took 8 bases from V and 0 from J, leaving 11 bases between them. From germline, CDR1 is SNHLY and CDR2 FYNNEI. This CDR3 spans 14 amino acids. CDR3 coding DNA: TGTGCCAGCCAGGTCAGGAATAGCAATCAGCCCCAGCATTTT. Amino acid sequence: CASQVRNSNQPQHF.

This sequence joins TRBV5-6 and TRBJ2-2, with TRBD2 matching 7 bases. The CDR3 runs to 14 residues. Germline V gene data show CDR1 as SGHDT and CDR2 as YYEEEE. V was clipped by 7 bases and J by 0 bases; unmatched bases: 3. The CDR3 spells CASRGDSNTGELFF. The CDR3 DNA reads TGTGCCAGCCGGGGGGACTCGAACACCGGGGAGCTGTTTTTT.

The chain employs TRBV7-9 and TRBJ1-6, with D uncertain. CDR1 SEHNR and CDR2 FQNEAQ come from the germline V gene (reference sequence). V was shortened by 4 bases and J by 5 bases, with 0 bases between the two germline ends. The CDR3 runs to 11 residues. CDR3 residues: CASSYNSPLHF. As DNA, the CDR3 is TGTGCCAGCAGCTATAATTCACCCCTCCACTTT.

V gene TRBV15 combines with J gene TRBJ1-5; 9 bases map to TRBD1. The CDR3 has 14 residues. Germline CDR1 is LNHNV and CDR2 is YYDKDF (reference sequence). V dropped 5 bases and J dropped 9; count of bases not matched to a gene: 8. The CDR3 sequence is CATSRGTGSGPQHF. In nucleotides, the CDR3 is TGTGCCACCAGCCGGGGGACAGGGTCAGGGCCCCAGCATTTT.